The 21 T cell receptor beta chains reported below all come from one sample, sequenced in a study of tissue T cells after allogeneic stem cell transplantation. Time point denoted: mouse harvest day 14 after allogeneic transplant. The graft held 10^6 splenic CD5+ T cells and 10^7 T-cell-depleted bone marrow cells. Using immunoSEQ multiplex PCR, the repertoire was profiled, and TCRdb retains in-frame clones only, with some absent. The sample lists a few thousand clones, around 30% seen once, with around 6.5% in the top ten. The sequenced sample consisted of skin. These receptors all stem from a female BALB/c mouse given C57BL/6 T cells with graft-versus-host disease after an allogeneic hematopoietic cell transplant.

With respect to this clone: Gene labels here are mouse ones. Read data end 1 residue before the CDR3 end; the end is taken from the germline J gene. V gene TRBV26 combines with J gene TRBJ1-6; D may be TRBD1 (6 bases). TRBJ1-6 qualifies as an ORF whose function is uncertain. V was trimmed by 7 bases and J by 0 bases, leaving 10 bases between them. The germline V gene has CDR1 KGHPV and CDR2 FQNQEV (reference sequence). CDR3 length equals 15 residues. Incomplete CDR3 DNA: TGTGCCAGCACCGGGGACAATTCCTATAATTCGCCCCTCTAC. This gives the protein CASTGDNSYNSPLY. The whole CDR3 region reads CASTGDNSYNSPLYF.

Concerning this clone itself: Gene names denote mouse genes. The CDR3 end falls 1 residue outside the read, so it is completed with the germline J gene. The V gene is TRBV23, the J gene TRBJ1-2. This CDR3 has 12 amino acids. Looked up from germline, CDR1 is KGHTA and CDR2 is FQNQQP. CDR3 DNA (partial): TGCTCCAGCAGTCAGTCAAACTCCGACTACACC. This codes for CSSSQSNSDYT. The whole CDR3 protein is CSSSQSNSDYTF.

On this clone: The gene names given are mouse names. The CDR3 goes on 1 residue after the read ends, and that part is filled in from the germline J gene. This sequence joins TRBV3 and TRBJ1-3; D not certain. V was trimmed by 1 base and J by 2 bases, leaving 6 bases between them. The CDR3 has 14 amino acids. Germline loops: CDR1 SNHLY, CDR2 FYNGKV (reference sequence). This chain's CDR3 is CASSLVGAGNTLYF. CDR3 DNA, as far as it was read: TGTGCCAGCAGCTTAGTCGGGGCTGGAAATACGCTCTAT.

About this clone itself: Mouse gene names and germline throughout. The read is 1 residue too short to cover the CDR3 end, so that end is filled in from the germline J gene. The gene calls are TRBV13-3 and TRBJ2-7; 9 bases agree with TRBD1. Germline-derived CDR1 and CDR2 are NNHDY and SYVADS. Trimming at V came to 6 bases and at J to 9 bases, leaving 13 bases not matched to a gene. The CDR3 covers 14 residues. The covered CDR3 bases are TGTGCCAGCATCCCGGGACAGGGTATGATGGGACAGTAC. Amino acid sequence: CASIPGQGMMGQY. The whole CDR3 region reads CASIPGQGMMGQYF.

This clone was seen a handful of times. The genes are named according to mouse. The CDR3 is cut off 1 residue early in the read; its end comes from the germline J gene. The chain combines TRBV26 with TRBJ2-5; either TRBD1 or TRBD2 may fit D (5 bases each). The CDR3 has 13 residues. V lost 2 bases and J 5 bases, leaving 8 bases between the germline ends. Looked up from germline, CDR1 is KGHPV and CDR2 is FQNQEV (reference sequence). The covered CDR3 bases are TGTGCCAGCAGTCTGAGGGGACGAGACACCCAGTAC. It is translated as CASSLRGRDTQY. The entire CDR3 sequence reads CASSLRGRDTQYF.

This clone was detected a few times. Any gene name here is a mouse gene name. The read terminates 1 residue before the CDR3 end, so the remaining end is supplied by the germline J gene. J is TRBJ1-5 and V is TRBV3; 7 bases fit TRBD1. V was clipped by 3 bases and J by 5 bases; unmatched bases: 1. Germline CDR1 SNHLY, CDR2 FYNGKV (reference sequence). The CDR3 covers 13 residues. The sequenced part of the CDR3 DNA is TGTGCCAGCAGCTTCGACAGGGACCAGGCTCCGCTT. Translation: CASSFDRDQAPL. The entire CDR3 is CASSFDRDQAPLF.

Details on this clone: Gene names are mouse gene names. With the read ending 1 residue before the CDR3 end, the germline J gene is used to fill in that end. This chain connects TRBV12-2 to TRBJ2-7, with no clear D. Germline-derived CDR1 and CDR2 are SGHLS and HYDKME. The V and J ends lost 1 base and 7 bases respectively, with 10 bases between them. The CDR3 sequence is 12 residues long. The sequenced CDR3 bases are TGTGCCAGCTCTCTAGACACCCGAGAACAGTAC. Its translation: CASSLDTREQY. The entire CDR3 reads CASSLDTREQYF.

Details on this clone: Germline and genes here are mouse. The read finishes 1 residue shy of the CDR3 end, and the germline J gene is used to complete it. The chain couples TRBV3 to TRBJ1-3; 7 positions match TRBD1. This CDR3 comprises 13 residues. Looked up from germline, CDR1 is SNHLY and CDR2 is FYNGKV (reference sequence). V dropped 5 bases and J dropped 4; count of bases not matched to a gene: 2. The covered CDR3 bases are TGTGCCAGCAGCCTGACAGGGGGAAATACGCTCTAT. The encoded protein is CASSLTGGNTLY. Given in full, the CDR3 is CASSLTGGNTLYF.

This clone was seen a handful of times. Germline and genes: mouse. The read ends 1 residue before the CDR3 terminus; that terminus is restored from the germline J gene. At the DNA level, this CDR3 is encoded by other sequences in the same sample as well. The chain is built from TRBV26 and TRBJ1-3; D is perhaps TRBD1 (5 bases). The germline gives CDR1 KGHPV, CDR2 FQNQEV (reference sequence). CDR3 size: 14 residues. V shed 2 bases and J shed 0 bases, with 5 bases lying between them. The covered CDR3 bases are TGTGCCAGCAGTCTGAGGGGTTCTGGAAATACGCTCTAT. Encoded protein: CASSLRGSGNTLY. The complete CDR3 reads CASSLRGSGNTLYF.

Concerning this clone: Mouse gene names and germline throughout. At the DNA level, this CDR3 is encoded by other sequences in the same sample as well. The CDR3 sequence is CASSLGQNTEVFF. The CDR3 bases that were read are TGTGCCAGCAGTCTAGGGCAAAACACAGAAGTCTTC. The V gene is TRBV26, the J gene TRBJ1-1; D remains unclear. The read comes to an end 1 residue before the CDR3 does, leaving the germline J gene to fill in the end. The CDR3 has 13 amino acids. Looked up from germline, CDR1 is KGHPV and CDR2 is FQNQEV (reference sequence). V lost 3 bases and J 1 base, leaving 6 bases between the germline ends.

Judged by abundance, this clone is medium-sized. Gene labels here are mouse ones. The CDR3 end falls 1 residue outside the read, so it is completed with the germline J gene. The rearrangement uses TRBV26 and TRBJ1-1, with D tentatively TRBD1 (6 bases). The CDR3 spans 13 residues. Germline CDR1 reads KGHPV; CDR2 reads FQNQEV (reference sequence). The V end lost 2 bases, the J end lost 7 bases, and 11 bases lay between the germline ends. The chain's CDR3 is CASSLVRGGEVFF. The part of the CDR3 DNA that was read is TGTGCCAGCAGTCTGGTCAGAGGGGGAGAAGTCTTC.

A word on this clone: Gene names and germline match the mouse. The read is 1 residue too short to cover the CDR3 end, so that end is filled in from the germline J gene. The rearrangement links TRBV26 to TRBJ1-3; D remains ambiguous. The CDR3 loop spans 13 amino acids. Trimming stripped 6 bases from V and 0 bases from J, with 6 bases between. Germline loops: CDR1 KGHPV, CDR2 FQNQEV (reference sequence). This CDR3 reads CASRRSSGNTLYF. CDR3 bases read: TGTGCCAGCAGGCGGTCTTCTGGAAATACGCTCTAT.

A note on this clone: The gene names given are mouse names. The sequence runs out 1 residue before the end of the CDR3; the remainder is reconstructed from the germline J gene. This chain links TRBV26 with TRBJ2-5; D is undetermined. With 4 bases removed from V and 0 bases from J, the gap between germline ends came to 8 bases. Looked up from germline, CDR1 is KGHPV and CDR2 is FQNQEV (reference sequence). The CDR3 spans 14 residues. The CDR3 region is CASSPTINQDTQYF. CDR3 DNA, as far as it was read: TGTGCCAGCAGTCCGACAATTAACCAAGACACCCAGTAC.

About this clone itself: The germline and genes are mouse ones. Read coverage stops 1 residue before the CDR3 terminus; the germline J gene supplies the remainder. The chain has TRBV23 and TRBJ2-1. The germline CDR1 and CDR2 sequences are KGHTA and FQNQQP. This CDR3 is built from 14 residues. The CDR3 spells CSSSQRVNYAEQFF. The sequenced CDR3 bases are TGCTCCAGCAGTCAACGGGTTAACTATGCTGAGCAGTTC.

A remark on this clone: The germline and genes are mouse ones. The CDR3 is cut off 1 residue early in the read; its end comes from the germline J gene. The V gene is TRBV15, the J gene TRBJ2-7, with 7 positions matching TRBD2. Germline V gene data show CDR1 as SGHND and CDR2 as FRSKSL. After removal of 1 base from V and 2 bases from J, the junction contained 2 bases not matched to a gene. The CDR3 has 14 amino acids. CDR3 region: CASSLGGGTYEQYF. CDR3 bases read: TGTGCCAGCAGTTTAGGGGGGGGGACCTATGAACAGTAC. The whole variable domain, remainder taken from reference TRBV15 and TRBJ2-7, is DAGVTQTPRHEVAEKGQTIILKCEPVSGHNDLFWYRQTKIQGLELLSYFRSKSLMEDGGAFKDRFKAEMLNSSFSTLKIQPTEPKDSAVYLCASSLGGGTYEQYFGPGTRLTVL.

This clone was counted only a few times. Gene names are the mouse ones. The missing CDR3 end, 1 residue past where the read stops, is filled in from the germline J gene. The rearrangement links TRBV26 to TRBJ2-7; D may match TRBD1 or TRBD2 (5 bases each). The length of the CDR3 is 12 residues. Per the germline V gene, CDR1 is KGHPV and CDR2 is FQNQEV (reference sequence). Trimming left V 0 bases short and J 5 bases short, with 5 bases between. The CDR3 region is CASSLSGDEQYF. The sequenced CDR3 bases are TGTGCCAGCAGTCTGTCGGGGGATGAACAGTAC.

As for this clone: Gene names are mouse gene names. The CDR3 extends 1 residue past the end of the read, so its final part is completed from the germline J gene. The chain joins TRBV26 to TRBJ1-4, with 7 bases fitting TRBD1. Germline CDR1 is KGHPV and CDR2 is FQNQEV (reference sequence). The V segment lost 5 bases and the J segment 7 bases; nucleotides outside the gene matches: 1. The CDR3 runs to 12 residues. This CDR3 reads CASSTGAERLFF. The covered CDR3 bases are TGTGCCAGCAGTACAGGGGCCGAAAGATTATTT. Based on the CDR3 plus reference TRBV26 and TRBJ1-4, the full variable domain is NSKVIQTPRYLVKGQGQKAKMRCIPEKGHPVVFWYQQNKNNEFKFLINFQNQEVLQQIDMTEKRFSAECPSNSPCSLEIQSSEAGDSALYLCASSTGAERLFFGHGTKLSVL.

With respect to this clone: Mouse gene names and germline throughout. The read comes to an end 1 residue before the CDR3 does, leaving the germline J gene to fill in the end. The rearrangement links TRBV13-2 to TRBJ2-7; 12 bases are a match to TRBD2. J was trimmed by 7 bases and V by 3 bases; bases with no gene match: 11. CDR1 NNHNN and CDR2 SYGAGS come from the germline V gene (reference sequence). This CDR3 region has 16 residues. The CDR3: CASGASPGLGGREQYF. The part of the CDR3 DNA that was read is TGTGCCAGCGGTGCCTCTCCGGGACTGGGGGGCAGGGAACAGTAC.

Concerning this clone itself: Gene names refer to mouse genes. From the germline J gene comes the end of the CDR3, since the read stops 1 residue before it. The J gene is TRBJ1-4, the V gene TRBV13-1; 9 bases agree with TRBD1. V lost 4 bases and J lost 4; bases outside the gene matches: 2. The CDR3 has 14 amino acids. Per the germline V gene, CDR1 is NSHNY and CDR2 is SYGAGN. The CDR3 sequence is CASSPGQGNERLFF. The sequenced part of the CDR3 DNA is TGTGCCAGCAGTCCGGGACAGGGCAACGAAAGATTATTT.

There are a few counts of this clone. The gene symbols are mouse symbols. The read stops 1 residue short of the end of the CDR3; the missing end is completed from the germline J gene. V and J are TRBV26 and TRBJ1-6; maybe TRBD1 (5 bases). TRBJ1-6 qualifies as an ORF whose function is uncertain. Between the trimmed V and J ends, which lost 2 bases and 4 bases, there was a span of 6 bases. Germline CDR1 reads KGHPV; CDR2 reads FQNQEV (reference sequence). The CDR3 is 14 residues long. Partial CDR3 DNA: TGTGCCAGCAGTCTGGGACAATATAATTCGCCCCTCTAC. Encoded protein: CASSLGQYNSPLY. The whole CDR3 reads CASSLGQYNSPLYF.

This clone counts as large. Genes and germline come from the mouse. The read stops 1 residue short of the end of the CDR3; the missing end is completed from the germline J gene. The V call is TRBV13-2, the J call TRBJ2-1, with 9 bases that match TRBD2. J gave up 6 bases and V 3 bases, and 4 bases lay outside the gene matches. The CDR3 is 14 residues long. CDR1 and CDR2 from the germline V gene are NNHNN and SYGAGS (reference sequence). The sequenced CDR3 bases are TGTGCCAGCGGTGCCTGGGGGGGAGGTGCTGAGCAGTTC. Its protein product is CASGAWGGGAEQF. The full CDR3 protein reads CASGAWGGGAEQFF.